This TCR beta chain was identified in a study of TIL therapy for anti-PD-1-resistant metastatic lung cancer. Looking at the study overall: Progressing patients received lymphodepletion, expanded TIL infusion and IL-2.

This was the immunoSEQ v3 assay. Sequenced by immunoSEQ multiplex PCR; TCRdb stores in-frame clones only, minus some. Here the sample spans just over 20,000 clones, under 80% being singletons. The CDR3 has 13 amino acids. V was cut by 6 bases and J by 4 bases, with 10 bases left in between. CDR1 MNHNS and CDR2 SASEGT come from the germline V gene. The time point: pre-treatment sample, taken before nivolumab and TIL therapy. The sequences come from blood, collected at baseline. The genes are TRBV6-1 and TRBJ1-5; the D is unclear. The source is a person between 30 and 79 years old with non-small cell lung cancer. DNA of the CDR3: TGTGCCAGCAGAGTGAGGGTGAATCAGCCCCAGCATTTT. Translation: CASRVRVNQPQHF.